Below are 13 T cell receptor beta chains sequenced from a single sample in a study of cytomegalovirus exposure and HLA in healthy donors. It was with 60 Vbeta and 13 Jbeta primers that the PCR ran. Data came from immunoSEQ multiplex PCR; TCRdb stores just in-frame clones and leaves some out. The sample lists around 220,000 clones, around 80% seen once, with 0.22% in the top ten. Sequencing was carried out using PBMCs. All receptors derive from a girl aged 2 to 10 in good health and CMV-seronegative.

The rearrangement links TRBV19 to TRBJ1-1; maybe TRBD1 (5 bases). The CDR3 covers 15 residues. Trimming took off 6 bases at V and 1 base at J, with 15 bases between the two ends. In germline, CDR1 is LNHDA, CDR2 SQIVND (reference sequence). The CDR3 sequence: CASSVGRGGNTEAFF. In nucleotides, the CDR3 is TGTGCCAGTAGCGTGGGGAGGGGCGGGAACACTGAAGCTTTCTTT.

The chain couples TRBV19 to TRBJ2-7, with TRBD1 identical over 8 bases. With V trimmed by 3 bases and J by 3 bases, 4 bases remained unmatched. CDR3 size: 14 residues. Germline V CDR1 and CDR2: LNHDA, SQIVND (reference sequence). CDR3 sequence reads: CASSMGTGGYEQYF. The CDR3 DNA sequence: TGTGCCAGTAGTATGGGGACAGGAGGCTACGAGCAGTACTTC. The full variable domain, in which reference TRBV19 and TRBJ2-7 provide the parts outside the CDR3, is DGGITQSPKYLFRKEGQNVTLSCEQNLNHDAMYWYRQDPGQGLRLIYYSQIVNDFQKGDIAEGYSVSREKKESFPLTVTSAQKNPTAFYLCASSMGTGGYEQYFGPGTRLTVT.

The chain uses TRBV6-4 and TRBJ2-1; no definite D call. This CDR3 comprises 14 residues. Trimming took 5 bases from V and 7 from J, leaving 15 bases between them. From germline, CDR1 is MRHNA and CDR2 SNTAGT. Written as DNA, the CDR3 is TGTGCCAGCAGTAAGTCTGGTTTAGCAAATGAGCAGTTCTTC. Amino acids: CASSKSGLANEQFF.

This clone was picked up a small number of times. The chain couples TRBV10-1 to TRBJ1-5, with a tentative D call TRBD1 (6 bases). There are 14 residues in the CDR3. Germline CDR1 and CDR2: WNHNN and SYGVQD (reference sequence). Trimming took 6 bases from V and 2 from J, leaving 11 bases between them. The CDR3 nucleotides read TGCGCCAGCAGCCCCGCAGGGGGCAATCAGCCCCAGCATTTT. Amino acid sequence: CASSPAGGNQPQHF.

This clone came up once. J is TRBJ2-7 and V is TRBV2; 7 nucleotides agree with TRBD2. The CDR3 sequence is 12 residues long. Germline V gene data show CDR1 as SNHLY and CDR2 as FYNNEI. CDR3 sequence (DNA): TGTGTCGGGAGGAAGGATGGACACGAGCAGTACTTC. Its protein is CVGRKDGHEQYF.

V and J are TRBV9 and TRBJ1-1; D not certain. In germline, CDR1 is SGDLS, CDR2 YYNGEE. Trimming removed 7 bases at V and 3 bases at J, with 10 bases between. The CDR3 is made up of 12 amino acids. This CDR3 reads CASGRVDTEAFF. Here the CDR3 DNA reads TGTGCCAGCGGGAGGGTGGACACTGAAGCTTTCTTT.

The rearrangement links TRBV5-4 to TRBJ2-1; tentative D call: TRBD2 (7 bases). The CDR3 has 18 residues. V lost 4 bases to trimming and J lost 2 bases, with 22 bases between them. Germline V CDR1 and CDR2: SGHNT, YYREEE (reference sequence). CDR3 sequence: CASSRNIQKGGPYNEQFF. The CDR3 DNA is TGTGCCAGCAGCCGAAACATCCAAAAGGGGGGGCCCTACAATGAGCAGTTCTTC.

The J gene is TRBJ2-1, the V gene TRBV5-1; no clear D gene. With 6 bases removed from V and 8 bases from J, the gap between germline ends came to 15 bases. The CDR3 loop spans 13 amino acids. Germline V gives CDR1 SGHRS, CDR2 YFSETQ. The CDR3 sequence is CASTAVPVDEQFF. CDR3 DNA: TGCGCCAGCACGGCGGTCCCCGTCGATGAGCAGTTCTTC.

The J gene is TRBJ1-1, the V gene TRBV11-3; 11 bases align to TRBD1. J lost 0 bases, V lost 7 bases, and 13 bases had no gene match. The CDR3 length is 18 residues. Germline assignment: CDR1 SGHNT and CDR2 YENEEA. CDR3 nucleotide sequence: TGTGCCAGCACCTCCGTGAGGGACAGGGGGTGTATGAACACTGAAGCTTTCTTT. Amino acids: CASTSVRDRGCMNTEAFF.

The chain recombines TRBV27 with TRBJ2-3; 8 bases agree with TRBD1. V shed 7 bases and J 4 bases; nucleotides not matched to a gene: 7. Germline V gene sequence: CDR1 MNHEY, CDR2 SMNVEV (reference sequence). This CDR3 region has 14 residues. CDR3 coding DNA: TGTGCCAGCATCGGGCAGGGGGCGGCAGATACGCAGTATTTT. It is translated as CASIGQGAADTQYF.

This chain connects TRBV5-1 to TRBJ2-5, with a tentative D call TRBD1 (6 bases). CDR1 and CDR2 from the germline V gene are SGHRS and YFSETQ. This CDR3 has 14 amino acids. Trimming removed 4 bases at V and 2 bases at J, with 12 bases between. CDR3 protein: CASSPLTGQETQYF. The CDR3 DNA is TGCGCCAGCAGCCCCCTTACAGGGCAAGAGACCCAGTACTTC.

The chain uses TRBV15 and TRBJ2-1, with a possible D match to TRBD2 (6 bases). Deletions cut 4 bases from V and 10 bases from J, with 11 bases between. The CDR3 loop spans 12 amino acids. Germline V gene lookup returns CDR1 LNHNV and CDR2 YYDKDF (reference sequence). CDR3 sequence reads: CATSKGLPEQFF. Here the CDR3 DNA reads TGTGCCACCAGCAAAGGACTACCCGAGCAGTTCTTC.

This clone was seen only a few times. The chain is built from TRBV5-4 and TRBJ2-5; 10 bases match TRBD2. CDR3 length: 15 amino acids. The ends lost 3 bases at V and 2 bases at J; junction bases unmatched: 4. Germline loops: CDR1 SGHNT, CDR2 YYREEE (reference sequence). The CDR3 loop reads CASSSGTSVQETQYF. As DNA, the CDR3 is TGTGCCAGCAGCTCAGGGACTAGCGTACAAGAGACCCAGTACTTC.